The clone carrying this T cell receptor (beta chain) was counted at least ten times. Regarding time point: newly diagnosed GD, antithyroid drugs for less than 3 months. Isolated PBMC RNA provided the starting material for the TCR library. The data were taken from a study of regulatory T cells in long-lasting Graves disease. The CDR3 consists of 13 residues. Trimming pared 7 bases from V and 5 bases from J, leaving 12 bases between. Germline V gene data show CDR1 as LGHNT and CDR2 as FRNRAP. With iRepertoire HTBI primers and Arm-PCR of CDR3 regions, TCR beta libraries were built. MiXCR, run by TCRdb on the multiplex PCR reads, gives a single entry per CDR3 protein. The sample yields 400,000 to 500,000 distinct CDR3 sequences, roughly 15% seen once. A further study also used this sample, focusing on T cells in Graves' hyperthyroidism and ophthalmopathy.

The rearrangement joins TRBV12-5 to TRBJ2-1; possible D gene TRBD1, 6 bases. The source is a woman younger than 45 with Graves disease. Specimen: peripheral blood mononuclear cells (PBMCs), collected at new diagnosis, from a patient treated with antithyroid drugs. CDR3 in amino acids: CASAPGTHNEQFF. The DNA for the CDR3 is TGTGCTAGTGCCCCGGGGACACACAATGAGCAGTTCTTC.